This is a list of T cell receptor beta chains from one sample in a study of cytomegalovirus exposure and HLA in healthy donors. TCRdb keeps only in-frame clones here, not all; method: immunoSEQ multiplex PCR. The sample contains around 180,000 clones, over 70% of which appear only once. Sequenced: PBMCs. These receptors were taken from a man aged 25 to 40 in good health and CMV-seropositive. Each CDR3 is given with its conserved first and last residue. A D gene is named only where the DNA matches it firmly. Rows give clone size only sometimes, using once, few, many, or a class for an expanded clone.

V gene,D gene,CDR3 length,J gene,clone size,CDR3 DNA,CDR3 protein
TRBV23-1,NA,10,TRBJ2-3,few,TGCGCCAGCAGTCAACCCCGACTGAGTTTT,CASSQPRLSF
TRBV2,TRBD1,12,TRBJ2-1,NA,TGTGCCAGCATCAGGGGGCTCAATGAGCAGTTCTTC,CASIRGLNEQFF
TRBV15,NA,14,TRBJ1-4,many,TGTGCCACCAGCCCGGGAGGACCTGGGGAAAAACTGTTTTTT,CATSPGGPGEKLFF
TRBV7-9,NA,15,TRBJ2-7,NA,TGTGCCAGCAGCGGCACGATGGGGGGAAACAGCGAGCAGTACTTC,CASSGTMGGNSEQYF
TRBV7-2,TRBD2,14,TRBJ2-2,NA,TGTGCCAGCAGCCAGCGGGGGGGCCCCGGGGAGCTGTTTTTT,CASSQRGGPGELFF
TRBV27,NA,14,TRBJ2-2,NA,TGTGCCAGCAAAGAGGGAGGTGACACCGGGGAGCTGTTTTTT,CASKEGGDTGELFF
TRBV5-4,TRBD2,15,TRBJ2-2,NA,TGTGCCAGCAGCCCCCGACTAGCGTTAGGGGGGGAGCTGTTTTTT,CASSPRLALGGELFF
TRBV6-6,TRBD1,15,TRBJ1-3,NA,TGTGCCAGCACCCCCCTCAGGGGGTATGGAAACACCATATATTTT,CASTPLRGYGNTIYF
TRBV29-1,TRBD1,17,TRBJ1-2,NA,TGCAGCGCTAGCCCCACGACCGGGACAGGGGATAACTATGGCTACACCTTC,CSASPTTGTGDNYGYTF
TRBV27,TRBD1,14,TRBJ1-2,NA,TGTGCCAGCAGTCAAGGACAGGGGTTGGGTGGCTACACCTTC,CASSQGQGLGGYTF
TRBV7-2,TRBD1,17,TRBJ1-5,once,TGTGCCAGCAGCTTAGAATTGCGGACAGGTCTCGATCAGCCCCAGCATTTT,CASSLELRTGLDQPQHF
TRBV5-1,TRBD1,13,TRBJ2-5,NA,TGCGCCAGCAGCCCAGGGGGCCGTGAGACCCAGTACTTC,CASSPGGRETQYF
TRBV5-6,NA,14,TRBJ2-5,NA,TGTGCCAGCAGCTTTGGGGCAGTACAAGAGACCCAGTACTTC,CASSFGAVQETQYF
TRBV6-4,NA,12,TRBJ1-1,NA,TGTGCCAGCAGTGAATTCCAGACTGAAGCTTTCTTT,CASSEFQTEAFF
TRBV7-6,TRBD2,16,TRBJ2-2,NA,TGTGCCAGCAGCTTGCGGGGGGTCGTTGGCACCGGGGAGCTGTTTTTT,CASSLRGVVGTGELFF
TRBV4-3,TRBD1,17,TRBJ2-3,NA,TGCGCCAGCAATACGGGACAGCTGGGTTCTAGCACAGATACGCAGTATTTT,CASNTGQLGSSTDTQYF
TRBV27,NA,18,TRBJ2-7,NA,TGTGCCAGCAAACAGATTAAAGTCTTACCCAACAACTCCTACGAGCAGTACTTC,CASKQIKVLPNNSYEQYF
TRBV14,TRBD1,13,TRBJ2-3,NA,TGTGCCAGCAGCTCGGGACAGAGCTTTACGCAGTATTTT,CASSSGQSFTQYF
TRBV5-1,TRBD1,15,TRBJ1-6,NA,TGCGCCAGCACCCGGGACAGCTCTAATAATTCACCCCTCCACTTT,CASTRDSSNNSPLHF
TRBV5-1,TRBD2,14,TRBJ2-3,NA,TGCGCCAGCAGCTTCGGGACTACGACAGATACGCAGTATTTT,CASSFGTTTDTQYF
TRBV7-9,TRBD1,16,TRBJ1-1,NA,TGTGCCAGCAGCTTAGCATACAGGGGAAGGGACACTGAAGCTTTCTTT,CASSLAYRGRDTEAFF
TRBV9,NA,15,TRBJ2-3,few,TGTGCCAGCAGCGTAGGCGACAGCACAGATGATACGCAGTATTTT,CASSVGDSTDDTQYF
TRBV11-2,TRBD2,15,TRBJ2-7,NA,TGTGCCAGCAGCTTATGGCGGGGGGGGCCGGGCGAGCAGTACTTC,CASSLWRGGPGEQYF
TRBV30,NA,12,TRBJ1-5,NA,TGTGCCTGGGAGGCTACGGGTCAGCCCCAGCATTTT,CAWEATGQPQHF
TRBV4-3,NA,15,TRBJ1-1,NA,TGCGCCAGCAGCCAAGGCCAGGTGGGTAACACTGAAGCTTTCTTT,CASSQGQVGNTEAFF
TRBV9,NA,11,TRBJ1-1,NA,TGTGCCAGCAGCGCCAGGGCTGAAGCTTTCTTT,CASSARAEAFF
TRBV11-1,NA,15,TRBJ2-7,NA,TGTGCCAGCAGCCCGAGGCGGGGCGCGCCCTACGAGCAGTACTTC,CASSPRRGAPYEQYF
TRBV6-1,NA,13,TRBJ1-1,NA,TGTGCCAGCCGGCTCCAGGGGAACACTGAAGCTTTCTTT,CASRLQGNTEAFF
TRBV5-4,TRBD1,14,TRBJ2-3,NA,TGTGCCAGCAGCCCCGGACAGGGGGCAGATACGCAGTATTTT,CASSPGQGADTQYF
TRBV29-1,NA,15,TRBJ2-1,NA,TGCAGCGTTGAGGAGGGGGCGAGCTCCTACAATGAGCAGTTCTTC,CSVEEGASSYNEQFF
TRBV11-2,NA,14,TRBJ1-2,NA,TGTGCCAGCAGCTTAGTCGGGGAGTTCTATGGCTACACCTTC,CASSLVGEFYGYTF
TRBV9,NA,14,TRBJ1-2,NA,TGTGCCAGCAGCATCGACAGCAACTTCTATGGCTACACCTTC,CASSIDSNFYGYTF
TRBV10-2,NA,11,TRBJ2-2,NA,TGCGCCAGCAGTGACGGCGGGGAGCTGTTTTTT,CASSDGGELFF
TRBV27,TRBD2,15,TRBJ2-7,NA,TGTGCCAGCAGTTTATGGGCGGGAGTAGGGACCGAGCAGTACTTC,CASSLWAGVGTEQYF
TRBV27,TRBD1,18,TRBJ1-6,NA,TGTGCCAGCAGTTTGCGACGGCAGGGGGGATCCTATAATTCACCCCTCCACTTT,CASSLRRQGGSYNSPLHF
TRBV12-5,TRBD1,15,TRBJ1-5,NA,TGTGCTAGTGGTTTCGACAGGGTTCGTCATCAGCCCCAGCATTTT,CASGFDRVRHQPQHF
TRBV6-5,NA,11,TRBJ2-3,NA,TGTGCCAGCAGATCACAGGATACGCAGTATTTT,CASRSQDTQYF
TRBV27,TRBD1,15,TRBJ1-5,NA,TGTGCCAGCAGTTTGTCGGGACAGGGGAATCAGCCCCAGCATTTT,CASSLSGQGNQPQHF
TRBV4-1,TRBD1,14,TRBJ2-7,NA,TGCGCCAGCAGCGGACGGGACAGGGCCTACGAGCAGTACTTC,CASSGRDRAYEQYF
TRBV7-6,TRBD1,15,TRBJ2-1,NA,TGTGCCAGCAGCTTATCTAGGGGGCCCTCTGATGAGCAGTTCTTC,CASSLSRGPSDEQFF
TRBV27,NA,15,TRBJ2-3,NA,TGTGCCGATATCAAGATCCCAGCGGGGACAGGTACGCAGTATTTT,CADIKIPAGTGTQYF
TRBV5-1,NA,14,TRBJ1-1,NA,TGCGCCAGCAGCTTGGGATCAGGGGTGACTGAAGCTTTCTTT,CASSLGSGVTEAFF
TRBV5-4,TRBD2,15,TRBJ2-3,NA,TGTGCCAGCAGCTTTTCGGGAGGCGGCACAGATACGCAGTATTTT,CASSFSGGGTDTQYF
TRBV7-3,TRBD2,14,TRBJ2-3,NA,TGTGCCAGCAGCATCCTTAGCGGGACAGATACGCAGTATTTT,CASSILSGTDTQYF
TRBV5-5,TRBD1,15,TRBJ1-4,NA,TGTGCCAGCAGCTTGACAGGGGCAACTAATGAAAAACTGTTTTTT,CASSLTGATNEKLFF
TRBV11-3,NA,15,TRBJ2-5,NA,TGTGCCAGCACCCTCGGACTTAGCGGAGTGGAGACCCAGTACTTC,CASTLGLSGVETQYF
TRBV30,TRBD2,17,TRBJ2-1,few,TGTGCCTGGAGTGACGAGGGACTAGCGGGAGGTTACAATGAGCAGTTCTTC,CAWSDEGLAGGYNEQFF
TRBV11-3,TRBD2,17,TRBJ2-5,NA,TGTGCCAGCAGCTTAGGGCTAGCGGGGGCGTGGCAAGAGACCCAGTACTTC,CASSLGLAGAWQETQYF
TRBV4-3,NA,14,TRBJ2-6,NA,TGCGCCAGCAGCCAAGATGGGGGGGCCGGGGTCCTGACTTTC,CASSQDGGAGVLTF
TRBV11-2,TRBD2,14,TRBJ2-3,once,TGTGCCAGCAGCTTAGCGGGAGGGGGAGATACGCAGTATTTT,CASSLAGGGDTQYF
TRBV19,TRBD1,15,TRBJ1-2,NA,TGTGCCAGTAGTATAGAAGCCGGGGACAGCTATGGCTACACCTTC,CASSIEAGDSYGYTF
TRBV10-3,TRBD1,13,TRBJ2-5,NA,TGTGCCATCAGTGATGGACAGGGAGAGACCCAGTACTTC,CAISDGQGETQYF
TRBV4-3,NA,13,TRBJ1-1,once,TGCGCCAGCAGCCAGAGTCAGAACACTGAAGCTTTCTTT,CASSQSQNTEAFF
TRBV11-2,NA,16,TRBJ1-1,NA,TGTGCCAGCAGAAACCCCAGGGGTCCAGCGAACACTGAAGCTTTCTTT,CASRNPRGPANTEAFF
TRBV5-1,NA,13,TRBJ1-2,few,TGCGCCAGCACCCGGGCCGGGAATCATGGCTACACCTTC,CASTRAGNHGYTF